These 5 T cell receptor beta chains originate from one sample sequenced in a study of shared clonotypes between healthy human individuals. Method: immunoSEQ multiplex PCR; TCRdb's copy keeps in-frame clones and lacks some. The table lists roughly 480,000 clones, about 80% of them singletons. Source material: PBMCs. These receptors came from a woman in her thirties or forties in good health. Some clones in this sample may be carry-over from other donors' samples.

This chain connects TRBV7-9 to TRBJ2-3, with D uncertain. The germline V gene encodes CDR1 SEHNR and CDR2 FQNEAQ (reference sequence). With 1 base removed from V and 14 bases from J, the gap between germline ends came to 13 bases. The CDR3 consists of 12 residues. The CDR3 DNA is TGTGCCAGCAGCTTAGACGGGTCCCCTGGGTATTTT. This translates into CASSLDGSPGYF.

The rearrangement uses TRBV15 and TRBJ2-1; 16 nucleotides align to TRBD2. CDR1 and CDR2 (germline): LNHNV, YYDKDF (reference sequence). V was pared by 5 bases and J by 5 bases, with 6 bases of the junction left unmatched. The CDR3 contains 17 residues. In nucleotides, the CDR3 is TGTGCCACCAGCCCCACGGGACTAGCGGGAGGGGACAATGAGCAGTTCTTC. Translation gives CATSPTGLAGGDNEQFF.

In its sample, this clone was seen a few times. This chain connects TRBV7-2 to TRBJ2-2; 12 nucleotides line up with TRBD2. The CDR3 is made up of 17 amino acids. The trim removed 5 bases at V and 0 bases at J, leaving 4 bases unmatched. From germline, CDR1 is SGHTA and CDR2 FQGNSA. CDR3 in amino acids: CASSRRLAGANTGELFF. DNA for the CDR3: TGTGCCAGCAGCCGAAGACTAGCGGGAGCGAACACCGGGGAGCTGTTTTTT.

Written as DNA, the CDR3 is TGTGCCAGCCACGGCAGTGGGACAGATACGCAGTATTTT. Amino acid sequence: CASHGSGTDTQYF. V and J are TRBV28 and TRBJ2-3; D is uncertain. This CDR3 comprises 13 residues. The germline V and J ends were trimmed by 8 bases and 3 bases, with 12 bases remaining between them. Germline CDR1 and CDR2: MDHEN and SYDVKM.

For the CDR3, the DNA is TGTGCCAGCAGTTATGACAGGGTCCACGAGCAGTACTTC. This sequence encodes CASSYDRVHEQYF. The chain has TRBV6-5 and TRBJ2-7; 7 bases match TRBD1. The CDR3 is 13 amino acids. Germline V gene sequence: CDR1 MNHEY, CDR2 SVGAGI. Germline trimming cut 3 bases from V and 5 bases from J; bases unmatched to any gene: 4.